Given below is one T cell receptor beta chain in context. Antigen: not known. The source of the sample is a study of CD8 T cell repertoires and HIV-1 epitope variants. Whole-study context: Twenty-five autologous and known Gag and Nef epitope variant peptides each stimulated T cells separately. Controls included no peptide, Ebola AY9 epitope, and a CMV, EBV, flu pool. Epitopes were three Gag families plus Nef HW9 and YT9.

TCRdb's copy holds only in-frame clones and misses some; the assay was immunoSEQ multiplex PCR. The sample lists thousands of clones, 66% occurring once. This sequence was found in a male donor with HIV. The sequenced material came from cultured CD8+ T cells derived from PBMCs.

In DNA, the CDR3 is TGTGCCACCCGTAATAGCTTGAGCACCGGGGAGCTGTTTTTT. Translated, it gives CATRNSLSTGELFF. V is TRBV15 and J is TRBJ2-2, with D uncertain. The CDR3 has 14 amino acids. V lost 8 bases, J lost 4 bases, and 14 bases lay in between. The germline V gene has CDR1 LNHNV and CDR2 YYDKDF (reference sequence).